This TCR beta chain was retrieved from a study of CD8+ T cells in alopecia areata. Overall study: The graft donors were roughly 6-13-month-old C3H/HeJ mice with spontaneous alopecia, and their skin went to roughly 6-11-week-old female C3H/HeJ mice. Study observations and caveats: Sequencing of scalp tissue also captures the resident alphabeta T cells of normal skin. Sharing of TCRs across patients appeared less clear than in mice, possibly for HLA-related reasons. Lesional scalp exceeded normal scalp in clonality, especially in alopecia totalis/universalis.

Comments on this clone: Its specificity is not known. Genes and germline come from the mouse. The read halts 4 residues ahead of the CDR3 end, with the missing end drawn from the germline J gene.

Germline assignment: CDR1 GKSSPN and CDR2 SITVG. This CDR3 has 14 residues. Trimming at V came to 1 base and at J to 3 bases, leaving 4 bases not matched to a gene. Cells pooled from cutaneous lymph nodes were sorted on CD4, CD8alpha, NKG2D, NKG2ACE and other markers. After isolation, RNA underwent reverse transcription to generate cDNA as the sequencing template. Sequencing used immunoSEQ multiplex PCR; TCRdb keeps in-frame clones, though not all of them. The repertoire consists of 250,000 or so clones, none detected only once. The rearrangement links TRBV31 to TRBJ1-1; TRBD1 matches 8 bases. Sequenced material: CD4+ T cells sorted from a lymph node. The clonotype was recovered from a C3H/HeJ mouse with alopecia areata. Strain MHC haplotype: H2-k. The CDR3 region is CAWSRRGPDTEVFF. The covered CDR3 bases are TGTGCCTGGAGTCGCAGGGGGCCGGACACA. Full variable domain (rest looked up from reference TRBV31 and TRBJ1-1): AQTIHQWPVAEIKAVGSPLSLGCTIKGKSSPNLYWYWQATGGTLQQLFYSITVGQVESVVQLNLSASRPKDDQFILSTEKLLLSHSGFYLCAWSRRGPDTEVFFGKGTRLTVV.